These 29 T cell receptor beta chains originate from one sample sequenced in a study of identifying expanded T cells in peripheral blood (dated by TCRdb to between 2018 and 2020). Library method: the immunoSEQ multiplex PCR assay. Not all clones reach the TCRdb copy of this immuneACCESS table, which keeps in-frame sequences only. Checked studies attribute under half of the gap to unresolved V genes and leave the rest unexplained. The sample yields over 75,000 clones; about 87% were counted once. The ten biggest clones cover 4% of the sample. The source material was blood. The receptors were sampled from a person aged 18 to 75 in good health.

V usage is TRBV5-4 and J usage is TRBJ1-4, with D perhaps matching TRBD1 (5 bases). This CDR3 is built from 13 residues. Trimming removed 2 bases at V and 8 bases at J, with 10 bases between. Germline V gene data show CDR1 as SGHNT and CDR2 as YYREEE (reference sequence). The CDR3: CASSFQGGEKLFF. CDR3 nucleotide sequence: TGTGCCAGCAGCTTTCAGGGAGGGGAAAAACTGTTTTTT.

A few counts support this clone. V and J are TRBV19 and TRBJ2-1; 14 bases fit TRBD2. CDR1 LNHDA and CDR2 SQIVND come from the germline V gene (reference sequence). The CDR3 spans 17 residues. V dropped 4 bases and J dropped 3; count of bases not matched to a gene: 5. The CDR3 loop reads CASSTGLAGGFYNEQFF. For the CDR3, the DNA is TGTGCCAGTAGTACTGGACTAGCGGGAGGCTTCTACAATGAGCAGTTCTTC.

CDR3 in DNA: TGCAGCGTTGGAGCAGCGGGAGTGACAGAGACCCAGTACTTC. This codes for CSVGAAGVTETQYF. The J gene is TRBJ2-5, the V gene TRBV29-1, with 8 bases aligning to TRBD2. Germline values: CDR1 SQVTM, CDR2 ANQGSEA. V shed 4 bases, J shed 4 bases, and the junction held 8 bases outside the gene matches. The CDR3 has 14 residues.

A few counts support this clone. The chain combines TRBV30 with TRBJ1-1; possibly TRBD1 for D (5 bases). Germline assignment: CDR1 GTSNPN and CDR2 SVGIG (reference sequence). This CDR3 contains 14 residues. V lost 7 bases to trimming and J lost 1 base, with 16 bases between them. The CDR3 loop reads CASSSGTGNTEAFF. The CDR3 DNA is TGTGCCTCCTCCTCCGGGACGGGGAACACTGAAGCTTTCTTT.

The genes are TRBV4-2 and TRBJ1-6, with D tentatively TRBD1 (5 bases). V lost 4 bases, J lost 7 bases, and 14 bases lay in between. The CDR3 contains 15 residues. Germline V gene data show CDR1 as LGHNA and CDR2 as YNFKEQ. The CDR3 nucleotides read TGTGCCAGCAGCCCCGAGGGGCGGTCAAATTCACCCCTCCACTTT. Amino acid sequence: CASSPEGRSNSPLHF.

This clone was observed once. The V call is TRBV28, the J call TRBJ1-5, with TRBD1 identical over 9 bases. The germline V gene encodes CDR1 MDHEN and CDR2 SYDVKM. Trimming at V came to 7 bases and at J to 3 bases, leaving 4 bases not matched to a gene. The CDR3 runs to 14 residues. CDR3 protein: CASKRTGANQPQHF. The CDR3, as DNA: TGTGCCAGCAAACGGACAGGGGCCAATCAGCCCCAGCATTTT.

This chain links TRBV5-1 with TRBJ2-5; D uncertain. CDR3 length: 13 residues. Germline V gene sequence: CDR1 SGHRS, CDR2 YFSETQ. V lost 3 bases, J lost 3 bases, and 9 bases lay in between. The CDR3 spells CASSWASEETQYF. The DNA for the CDR3 is TGCGCCAGCAGCTGGGCCAGCGAAGAGACCCAGTACTTC. Using reference TRBV5-1 and TRBJ2-5 for the parts outside the CDR3, the full variable domain is KAGVTQTPRYLIKTRGQQVTLSCSPISGHRSVSWYQQTPGQGLQFLFEYFSETQRNKGNFPGRFSGRQFSNSRSEMNVSTLELGDSALYLCASSWASEETQYFGPGTRLLVL.

In the case of this clone: Mismatch with germline at one junction end may stem from a read error. The V and J genes are TRBV5-4 and TRBJ2-2, with no clear D. The CDR3 totals 13 residues. The germline V gene has CDR1 SGHNT and CDR2 YYREEE (reference sequence). This chain's CDR3 is CATSRWGSGELFF. The DNA of the CDR3 is TGTGCCACCAGCCGGTGGGGATCCGGGGAGCTGTTTTTT.

This clone occurred once. The chain carries TRBV19 and TRBJ1-5, with D possibly being TRBD1 (5 bases). CDR3 length: 15 residues. Germline V gene lookup returns CDR1 LNHDA and CDR2 SQIVND (reference sequence). Trimming shortened V by 7 bases and J by 2 bases, and 15 bases separated the two germline ends. The CDR3 region is CASIGLGEGNQPQHF. CDR3 sequence (DNA): TGTGCCAGTATCGGGCTAGGGGAAGGCAATCAGCCCCAGCATTTT.

The J gene is TRBJ2-4, the V gene TRBV4-2; 7 bases line up with TRBD2. Looked up from germline, CDR1 is LGHNA and CDR2 is YNFKEQ. The V and J ends lost 0 bases and 9 bases, in that order; junction bases with no gene match: 11. The CDR3 has 16 amino acids. The CDR3 is CASSQDLAETRGIQYF. The CDR3 DNA sequence: TGTGCCAGCAGCCAAGACCTAGCGGAGACGAGAGGCATTCAGTACTTC.

The chain is built from TRBV7-9 and TRBJ1-2; D perhaps matches TRBD1 (6 bases). Between the trimmed V and J ends, which lost 2 bases and 5 bases, there was a span of 15 bases. Per the germline V gene, CDR1 is SEHNR and CDR2 is FQNEAQ (reference sequence). This CDR3 has 15 amino acids. CDR3 bases: TGTGCCAGCAGCTTATCGTTAGACAGGTCTTATGGCTACACCTTC. Amino acids: CASSLSLDRSYGYTF.

The sample holds one count of this clone. The chain is built from TRBV7-8 and TRBJ1-5; D not resolved. The V and J ends lost 1 base and 6 bases respectively, with 7 bases between them. CDR3 length: 13 residues. The V gene's germline CDR1 is SGHVS and CDR2 FQNEAQ. The CDR3 nucleotides read TGTGCCAGCAGCTTAGATGCCACTCAGCCCCAGCATTTT. Translating gives CASSLDATQPQHF.

The gene calls are TRBV5-8 and TRBJ1-1, with a weak D call TRBD1 (6 bases). CDR3 size: 14 residues. The germline gives CDR1 SGHTS, CDR2 YDEGEE. Trimming left V 0 bases short and J 2 bases short, with 8 bases between. The CDR3 region is CASSLGQANTEAFF. In nucleotides, the CDR3 is TGTGCCAGCAGCTTGGGACAGGCAAACACTGAAGCTTTCTTT.

Written as DNA, the CDR3 is TGTGCCAGCAGTTACCAAGGGTTTCCACAAGAGACCCAGTACTTC. Its protein product is CASSYQGFPQETQYF. This sequence joins TRBV6-5 and TRBJ2-5; D call uncertain. The CDR3 totals 15 residues. Trimming removed 2 bases at V and 2 bases at J, with 12 bases between. CDR1 MNHEY and CDR2 SVGAGI come from the germline V gene.

J is TRBJ1-5 and V is TRBV7-9; 8 bases align to TRBD1. CDR3 length equals 17 residues. V shed 1 base, J shed 6 bases, and the junction held 11 bases outside the gene matches. From germline, CDR1 is SEHNR and CDR2 FQNEAQ (reference sequence). The CDR3 DNA reads as TGTGCCAGCAGCTTAGTAGGAGTTGACAGGGGACCTCAGCCCCAGCATTTT. Its translation is CASSLVGVDRGPQPQHF.

The chain employs TRBV28 and TRBJ2-7, with 9 bases identical to TRBD2. The CDR3 runs 16 residues. Trimming took 5 bases from V and 0 from J; bases not matched to a gene: 8. Germline V gene lookup returns CDR1 MDHEN and CDR2 SYDVKM. The chain's CDR3 is CASSEGRLAASYEQYF. The CDR3 region has the DNA TGTGCCAGCAGTGAGGGGCGACTAGCGGCCTCCTACGAGCAGTACTTC.

The rearrangement links TRBV28 to TRBJ1-1; tentative D call: TRBD1 (5 bases). V lost 5 bases, J lost 1 base, and 14 bases lay in between. There are 15 residues in the CDR3. Germline-derived CDR1 and CDR2 are MDHEN and SYDVKM. The CDR3 is CASSPSGLSNTEAFF. The DNA for the CDR3 is TGTGCCAGCAGTCCGTCGGGGCTCTCGAACACTGAAGCTTTCTTT.

The rearrangement joins TRBV7-8 to TRBJ2-1; D possibly corresponds to TRBD2 (7 bases). The germline V gene encodes CDR1 SGHVS and CDR2 FQNEAQ. The CDR3 covers 17 residues. With 3 bases removed from V and 7 bases from J, the gap between germline ends came to 22 bases. Written as DNA, the CDR3 is TGTGCCAGCAGCTTTAGGACTAGGGGGGAGGGAGTGAATGAGCAGTTCTTC. This gives the protein CASSFRTRGEGVNEQFF.

Details on this clone: Other DNA sequences in this specimen translate into the identical CDR3. This chain connects TRBV7-2 to TRBJ2-5, with D perhaps matching TRBD2 (5 bases). Trimming took 0 bases from V and 4 from J, leaving 15 bases between them. The CDR3 sequence is 16 residues long. Looked up from germline, CDR1 is SGHTA and CDR2 is FQGNSA. The CDR3 sequence is CASSLAVVAEGETQYF. Written as DNA, the CDR3 is TGTGCCAGCAGCTTAGCGGTCGTAGCAGAGGGAGAGACCCAGTACTTC. The whole variable domain, filled in from reference TRBV7-2 and TRBJ2-5, reads GAGVSQSPSNKVTEKGKDVELRCDPISGHTALYWYRQSLGQGLEFLIYFQGNSAPDKSGLPSDRFSAERTGGSVSTLTIQRTQQEDSAVYLCASSLAVVAEGETQYFGPGTRLLVL.

V gene TRBV6-5 combines with J gene TRBJ2-2; the match to TRBD2 covers 11 bases. V dropped 4 bases and J dropped 5; count of bases not matched to a gene: 3. CDR3 length: 15 residues. Germline CDR1 is MNHEY and CDR2 is SVGAGI. The CDR3 sequence: CASSLLAGGTGELFF. As DNA, the CDR3 is TGTGCCAGCAGTTTGTTAGCGGGAGGGACCGGGGAGCTGTTTTTT.

This clone was seen a single time. The V call is TRBV7-4, the J call TRBJ1-5, with D uncertain. The germline CDR1 and CDR2 sequences are SGHVT and SQSDAQ. The CDR3 extends over 16 amino acids. V was clipped by 5 bases and J by 9 bases, with 23 bases between them. The CDR3 loop is CASSLGYRPGRGPQHF. For the CDR3, the DNA is TGTGCCAGCAGCCTAGGGTATAGACCGGGGAGAGGGCCCCAGCATTTT.

The DNA for the CDR3 is TGTGCCAGCATGAGGGAGGGGGACTATGGCTACACCTTC. Its protein product is CASMREGDYGYTF. The chain recombines TRBV6-5 with TRBJ1-2, with D maybe TRBD1 (6 bases). From germline, CDR1 is MNHEY and CDR2 SVGAGI. V was shortened by 7 bases and J by 3 bases, with 12 bases between the two germline ends. CDR3 length equals 13 residues.

The chain couples TRBV18 to TRBJ2-7, with 8 bases that match TRBD1. The germline gives CDR1 KGHSH, CDR2 LQKENI. This CDR3 is built from 15 residues. V lost 6 bases to trimming and J lost 5 bases; unmatched junction nucleotides: 12. DNA of the CDR3: TGTGCCAGCTCGCAGGACAGGGCTTTTTTCCACGAGCAGTACTTC. Translating it yields CASSQDRAFFHEQYF.

V and J are TRBV9 and TRBJ2-3, with 11 bases fitting TRBD2. Looked up from germline, CDR1 is SGDLS and CDR2 is YYNGEE. J lost 2 bases, V lost 3 bases, and 5 bases had no gene match. The CDR3 consists of 16 residues. CDR3: CASSASGGPTTDTQYF. CDR3 DNA sequence: TGTGCCAGCAGCGCTAGCGGGGGGCCGACCACAGATACGCAGTATTTT.

V usage is TRBV4-3 and J usage is TRBJ2-6, with TRBD2 as a possible D gene (6 bases). This CDR3 has 16 residues. V was cut by 4 bases and J by 0 bases, with 10 bases left in between. Germline values: CDR1 LGHNA, CDR2 YSLEER. The CDR3 bases are TGCGCCAGCAGCCTCGGCGGGGACTCTGGGGCCAACGTCCTGACTTTC. Translating it yields CASSLGGDSGANVLTF.

The rearrangement links TRBV2 to TRBJ2-1; TRBD2 agrees at 9 bases. The CDR3 totals 14 residues. Per the germline V gene, CDR1 is SNHLY and CDR2 is FYNNEI. Trimming removed 4 bases from V and 5 bases from J; junction bases left unmatched: 3. The CDR3 reads CASSASGVHNEQFF. The CDR3 nucleotides are TGTGCCAGCAGTGCTAGCGGGGTCCACAATGAGCAGTTCTTC.

The gene calls are TRBV5-1 and TRBJ2-1; possibly TRBD1 or TRBD2 for D (6 bases each). Germline CDR1 reads SGHRS; CDR2 reads YFSETQ. Trimming pared 0 bases from V and 6 bases from J, leaving 10 bases between. CDR3 size: 14 residues. The CDR3: CASSLVGGSNEQFF. The CDR3 DNA reads TGCGCCAGCAGCTTGGTAGGGGGGTCCAATGAGCAGTTCTTC.

The chain carries TRBV6-4 and TRBJ2-3, with 7 positions matching TRBD2. CDR1 and CDR2 (germline): MRHNA, SNTAGT. After removal of 3 bases from V and 0 bases from J, the junction contained 3 bases not matched to a gene. The CDR3 sequence is 15 residues long. CDR3 in amino acids: CASSESGGSTDTQYF. The CDR3 DNA is TGTGCCAGCAGTGAATCCGGGGGGAGCACAGATACGCAGTATTTT.

The chain carries TRBV27 and TRBJ2-2; D is uncertain. V was shortened by 2 bases and J by 5 bases, with 3 bases between the two germline ends. Germline-derived CDR1 and CDR2 are MNHEY and SMNVEV (reference sequence). The CDR3 has 12 amino acids. The CDR3 spells CASSLITGELFF. As DNA, the CDR3 is TGTGCCAGCAGTTTAATTACCGGGGAGCTGTTTTTT.